The count of the clone carrying this T cell receptor (beta chain) is one. Generated by immunoSEQ multiplex PCR, the TCRdb table keeps only in-frame clones and is missing some. The sample lists about 79,000 clones; roughly 94% were seen once. This entry comes from a study of technical replicates of blood from a few donors. Germline trimming cut 5 bases from V and 5 bases from J; bases unmatched to any gene: 17. The CDR3 length is 17 residues. Germline CDR1 and CDR2: SGHRS and YFSETQ. Input material: T cells isolated from PBMCs. The TCR comes from a human donor in good health. The chain recombines TRBV5-1 with TRBJ2-7, with 9 bases fitting TRBD2. The CDR3 loop reads CASSPIKVGTSFNEQYF. The CDR3 DNA follows: TGCGCCAGCAGTCCCATAAAAGTGGGGACTAGCTTCAACGAGCAGTACTTC.